The clone carrying this TCR beta chain was seen repeatedly, ten times or more. This record belongs to a study of neurological immune-mediated disorders. TCRdb re-called the 5' RACE reads with MiXCR, one entry per CDR3 protein. The data show 30,000 to 45,000 distinct CDR3 sequences, roughly 10% seen once. Germline CDR1 reads SNHLY; CDR2 reads FYNNEI. There are 14 residues in the CDR3. After removal of 6 bases from V and 3 bases from J, the junction contained 6 bases not matched to a gene. The sample taken for sequencing was CD4+ T cells from blood. The V call is TRBV2, the J call TRBJ2-3; 7 positions agree with TRBD1. The source is a young woman with HTLV-1-associated myelopathy (HAM/TSP). For the CDR3, the DNA is TGTGCCAGCAGCAGGGGGTTAATAACAGATACGCAGTATTTT. Translation: CASSRGLITDTQYF.